This entry lists 20 T cell receptor beta chains sequenced from one sample in a study of T cells in women clearing cervical HPV infection. Some clones are missing from TCRdb's copy, which holds only in-frame ones; the method was immunoSEQ multiplex PCR. The sample totals tens of thousands of clones. Sequencing was done on a sample of blood buffy coat. These receptors were collected from a woman aged 18-70 years with a cervical HPV16 infection that either progressed to CIN3+ or cleared (not recorded which).

For this clone: The CDR3 goes on 3 residues after the read ends, and that part is filled in from the germline J gene. The chain has TRBV30 and TRBJ2-1; possibly TRBD2 for D (5 bases). Trimming took off 2 bases at V and 9 bases at J, with 14 bases between the two ends. This CDR3 comprises 13 residues. Germline loops: CDR1 GTSNPN, CDR2 SVGIG (reference sequence). The covered CDR3 bases are TGTGCCTGGAGTCGGACTCCCCTAGGTGAG. This translates into CAWSRTPLGE. The full CDR3 protein reads CAWSRTPLGEQFF.

Concerning this clone: The read gets to within 3 residues of the CDR3 end, and the germline J gene fills in the rest. The V gene is TRBV5-6, the J gene TRBJ1-1, with D hard to call. The CDR3 consists of 12 residues. Trimming removed 0 bases at V and 7 bases at J, with 7 bases between. The germline V gene has CDR1 SGHDT and CDR2 YYEEEE. Partial CDR3 DNA: TGTGCCAGCAGCTTGGATCCCTTTGAA. Protein sequence: CASSLDPFE. The whole CDR3 reads CASSLDPFEAFF.

In regard to this clone: The DNA ends 3 residues before the CDR3 does, and the rest of the CDR3 is filled in from the germline J gene. This sequence joins TRBV14 and TRBJ2-7; D ambiguous. The CDR3 length is 11 residues. The germline V gene encodes CDR1 SGHDN and CDR2 FVKESK. V lost 6 bases and J 3 bases, leaving 6 bases between the germline ends. The CDR3 DNA, read in part, is TGTGCCAGCAGTCTTAACTACGAG. It codes for CASSLNYE. The complete CDR3 reads CASSLNYEQYF.

A note on this clone: Read sequence stops 3 residues before the CDR3 end, and the germline J gene provides the missing end. V usage is TRBV24-1 and J usage is TRBJ2-7; 7 nucleotides line up with TRBD1. Germline CDR1 KGHDR, CDR2 SFDVKD. The CDR3 runs 15 residues. The ends lost 4 bases at V and 2 bases at J; junction bases unmatched: 7. Incomplete CDR3 DNA: TGTGCCACCAGTGACACCGGGACAGATGCCTACGAG. Protein: CATSDTGTDAYE. The complete CDR3 sequence is CATSDTGTDAYEQYF.

Concerning this clone: The sequence runs out 3 residues before the end of the CDR3; the remainder is reconstructed from the germline J gene. V usage is TRBV4-2 and J usage is TRBJ2-7, with D possibly TRBD2 on 6 matching bases. V lost 4 bases, J lost 6 bases, and 13 bases lay in between. This CDR3 has 13 residues. Looked up from germline, CDR1 is LGHNA and CDR2 is YNFKEQ. The CDR3 is CASSPRRAGEQYF. The CDR3 DNA, read in part, is TGTGCCAGCAGCCCTAGGCGAGCGGGCGAG.

About this clone itself: The CDR3 goes on 3 residues after the read ends, and that part is filled in from the germline J gene. The rearrangement uses TRBV11-2 and TRBJ2-1; D is perhaps TRBD2 (5 bases). Looked up from germline, CDR1 is SGHAT and CDR2 is FQNNGV. V was trimmed by 0 bases and J by 7 bases, leaving 10 bases between them. The CDR3 loop spans 14 amino acids. CDR3 DNA, as far as it was read: TGTGCCAGCAGCTTAGAGGCGGGCTCAAATGAG. Protein sequence: CASSLEAGSNE. In full, the CDR3 reads CASSLEAGSNEQFF.

On this clone itself: The read falls 3 residues short of the CDR3 end, and the missing part is taken from the germline J gene. The chain employs TRBV7-2 and TRBJ1-1, with TRBD1 matching over 8 bases. The CDR3 is 12 amino acids. Germline CDR1 SGHTA, CDR2 FQGNSA. The CDR3 sequence: CASSIGTGIAFF. The sequenced CDR3 bases are TGTGCCAGCAGCATAGGGACAGGCATC.

The sequenced CDR3 bases are TGTGCCAGCAGTGAGAACAGTAACTATGGC. It specifies CASSENSNYG. The whole CDR3 reads CASSENSNYGYTF. The chain links TRBV2 to TRBJ1-2; D is uncertain. The observed sequence ends 3 residues before the CDR3 terminus, with the missing tail filled in from the germline J gene. V gave up 3 bases and J gave up 1 base, with 6 bases separating them. This CDR3 comprises 13 residues. Germline V gene sequence: CDR1 SNHLY, CDR2 FYNNEI.

Regarding this clone: The missing CDR3 end, 3 residues past where the read stops, is filled in from the germline J gene. The chain joins TRBV2 to TRBJ2-6; possibly TRBD1 or TRBD2 for D (7 bases each). V was shortened by 6 bases and J by 2 bases, with 11 bases between the two germline ends. CDR3 length equals 15 residues. Germline V gives CDR1 SNHLY, CDR2 FYNNEI. The CDR3 bases that were read are TGTGCCAGCAGGGGAGGGGGCGCTGGGGCCAACGTC. Translated, it gives CASRGGGAGANV. The whole CDR3 region reads CASRGGGAGANVLTF.

As for this clone: From the germline J gene comes the end of the CDR3, since the read stops 3 residues before it. This chain connects TRBV24-1 to TRBJ2-7, with 8 bases identical to TRBD2. Germline loops: CDR1 KGHDR, CDR2 SFDVKD. The CDR3 runs 16 residues. V gave up 3 bases and J gave up 0 bases; unmatched junction bases: 6. CDR3 DNA, as far as it was read: TGTGCCACCAGTGATCACTTAGCGGGAAGCTCCTACGAG. Encoded protein: CATSDHLAGSSYE. The CDR3 reads in full as CATSDHLAGSSYEQYF.

For this clone: With the read ending 3 residues before the CDR3 end, the germline J gene is used to fill in that end. The rearrangement links TRBV18 to TRBJ1-6; D might be TRBD1 (6 bases). CDR1 is KGHSH, CDR2 LQKENI, per germline. The length of the CDR3 is 15 residues. Trimming removed 6 bases at V and 11 bases at J, with 20 bases between. Partial CDR3 DNA: TGTGCCAGCTCGGCCCGGGACACCGGGTCAACACCC. It encodes CASSARDTGSTP. The whole CDR3 sequence reads CASSARDTGSTPLHF. Full variable domain (rest looked up from reference TRBV18 and TRBJ1-6): NAGVMQNPRHLVRRRGQEARLRCSPMKGHSHVYWYRQLPEEGLKFMVYLQKENIIDESGMPKERFSAEFPKEGPSILRIQQVVRGDSAAYFCASSARDTGSTPLHFGNGTRLTVT.

For this clone: Read sequence stops 3 residues before the CDR3 end, and the germline J gene provides the missing end. The rearrangement uses TRBV2 and TRBJ2-6; a weak D match, TRBD1 (8 bases). V lost 6 bases and J 3 bases, leaving 21 bases between the germline ends. CDR1 SNHLY and CDR2 FYNNEI come from the germline V gene. CDR3 size: 18 residues. The part of the CDR3 DNA that was read is TGTGCCAGCAGGGGGGGGACAGGAGTATTAGGTGGGGCCAACGTC. Translation gives CASRGGTGVLGGANV. The full CDR3 protein reads CASRGGTGVLGGANVLTF.

CDR3 bases read: TGTGCCAGCTCACCGACTTCACAGGCCACTGAA. It specifies CASSPTSQATE. The full CDR3 protein reads CASSPTSQATEAFF. This sequence joins TRBV18 and TRBJ1-1, with a tentative D call TRBD1 (5 bases). The read ends 3 residues before the CDR3 terminus; that terminus is restored from the germline J gene. Germline V gene sequence: CDR1 KGHSH, CDR2 LQKENI. The CDR3 totals 14 residues. V was trimmed by 3 bases and J by 4 bases, leaving 12 bases between them.

For this clone: The sequenced fragment ends 3 residues before the CDR3 boundary, so the rest is inferred from the germline J gene. J is TRBJ1-2 and V is TRBV7-2; TRBD1 matches at 10 bases. After removal of 5 bases from V and 7 bases from J, the junction contained 10 bases not matched to a gene. The CDR3 extends over 15 amino acids. Germline loops: CDR1 SGHTA, CDR2 FQGNSA. The CDR3 spells CASSIDPGQGSGYTF. Partial CDR3 DNA: TGTGCCAGCAGCATCGACCCGGGACAGGGGAGTGGC.

Of note for this clone: Read data end 3 residues before the CDR3 end; the end is taken from the germline J gene. This chain uses TRBV2 with TRBJ2-3; 10 nucleotides align to TRBD1. The CDR3 extends over 15 amino acids. V shed 7 bases and J 5 bases; nucleotides not matched to a gene: 9. Germline CDR1 SNHLY, CDR2 FYNNEI. The DNA read from the CDR3 is TGTGCCAGCAAAGGTGGGACAGGGGTGGGAGATACG. Its protein product is CASKGGTGVGDT. The full-length CDR3 reads as CASKGGTGVGDTQYF.

As for this clone: The read gets to within 3 residues of the CDR3 end, and the germline J gene fills in the rest. The chain joins TRBV20-1 to TRBJ1-5, with 7 bases aligning to TRBD1. J was trimmed by 5 bases and V by 3 bases; bases with no gene match: 7. Germline V CDR1 and CDR2: DFQATT, SNEGSKA (reference sequence). The CDR3 has 14 amino acids. The sequenced CDR3 bases are TGCAGTGCTAGCCGCAGGGGGATTTATCAGCCC. This translates into CSASRRGIYQP. The whole CDR3 region reads CSASRRGIYQPQHF.

About this clone itself: The read falls 3 residues short of the CDR3 end, and the missing part is taken from the germline J gene. J is TRBJ1-3 and V is TRBV4-2; no clear D gene. V was cut by 0 bases and J by 4 bases, with 4 bases left in between. This CDR3 has 13 residues. Germline V gene sequence: CDR1 LGHNA, CDR2 YNFKEQ. The CDR3 here is CASSQDRGNTIYF. The covered CDR3 bases are TGTGCCAGCAGCCAAGATCGGGGAAACACC.

As regards this clone: The CDR3 end lies 3 residues beyond the end of the read and is filled in from the germline J gene. The rearrangement uses TRBV30 and TRBJ2-2, with D perhaps TRBD2 (5 bases). Trimming pared 0 bases from V and 6 bases from J, leaving 14 bases between. This CDR3 comprises 15 residues. The germline V gene has CDR1 GTSNPN and CDR2 SVGIG (reference sequence). The CDR3 DNA, read in part, is TGTGCCTGGAGTGTAACAGTGGGAGCGGCCGGGGAG. Protein product: CAWSVTVGAAGE. The whole CDR3 protein reads CAWSVTVGAAGELFF.

With regard to this clone: The read falls 3 residues short of the CDR3 end, and the missing part is taken from the germline J gene. The chain uses TRBV20-1 and TRBJ2-5; 8 bases are shared with TRBD1. Germline assignment: CDR1 DFQATT and CDR2 SNEGSKA (reference sequence). With V trimmed by 3 bases and J by 3 bases, 6 bases remained unmatched. The CDR3 totals 14 residues. The CDR3 is CSARVDRGKETQYF. The CDR3 bases that were read are TGCAGTGCTAGGGTAGACAGGGGCAAAGAGACC.

Concerning this clone itself: The CDR3 end lies 3 residues beyond the end of the read and is filled in from the germline J gene. J is TRBJ2-5 and V is TRBV7-8; 7 bases are a match to TRBD1. J lost 2 bases, V lost 2 bases, and 5 bases had no gene match. The CDR3 extends over 15 amino acids. Germline loops: CDR1 SGHVS, CDR2 FQNEAQ. CDR3 sequence: CASSLNTGVQETQYF. The sequenced CDR3 bases are TGTGCCAGCAGCTTAAATACAGGGGTGCAAGAGACC.